This T cell receptor beta chain appears in the sequencing data of a study of CD8 T cells in ankylosing spondylitis. CDR1 MNHNS and CDR2 SASEGT come from the germline V gene. V gave up 4 bases and J gave up 8 bases; unmatched junction bases: 24. This CDR3 spans 20 amino acids. One entry per CDR3 protein, called by TCRdb with MiXCR from the 5' RACE reads. The data contain about 320,000 distinct CDR3 sequences, approximately 10% of them singletons. The sequenced sample consisted of blood, either unsorted or a sorted T cell fraction (not recorded which). V and J are TRBV6-1 and TRBJ2-1; the match to TRBD2 covers 9 bases. The clonotype originates from a female donor with ankylosing spondylitis or in good health (not recorded which). CDR3 residues: CASSGRQGPAISGSRDEQFF. Written as DNA, the CDR3 is TGTGCCAGCAGTGGGCGTCAAGGACCGGCCATTAGCGGGAGCAGGGATGAGCAGTTCTTC.